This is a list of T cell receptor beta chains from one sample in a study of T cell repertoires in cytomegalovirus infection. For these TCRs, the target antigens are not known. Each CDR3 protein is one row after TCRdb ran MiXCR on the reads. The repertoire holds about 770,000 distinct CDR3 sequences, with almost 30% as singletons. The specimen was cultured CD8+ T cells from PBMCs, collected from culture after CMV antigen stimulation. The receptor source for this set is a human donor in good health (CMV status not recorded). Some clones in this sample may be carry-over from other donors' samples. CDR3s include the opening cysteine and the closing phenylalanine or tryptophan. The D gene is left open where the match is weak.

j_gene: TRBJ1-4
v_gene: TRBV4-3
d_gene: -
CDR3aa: CASSQDPGARANEKLFF

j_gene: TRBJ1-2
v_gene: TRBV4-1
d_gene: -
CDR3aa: CASSQDVVEDGYGYTF

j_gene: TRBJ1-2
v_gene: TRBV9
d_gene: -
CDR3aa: CASSGKDPYGYTF

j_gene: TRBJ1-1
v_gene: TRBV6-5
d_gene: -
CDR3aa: CASSPELGRKTEAFF

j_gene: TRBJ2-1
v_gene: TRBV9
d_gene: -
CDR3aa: CASSADNSRNEQFF

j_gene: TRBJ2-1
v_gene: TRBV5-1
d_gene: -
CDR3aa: CASGLRGASYNEQFF

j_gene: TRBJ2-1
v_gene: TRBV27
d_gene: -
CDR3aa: CASSSGLAYNEQFF

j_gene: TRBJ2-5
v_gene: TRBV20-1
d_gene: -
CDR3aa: CSAPRQASRETQYF

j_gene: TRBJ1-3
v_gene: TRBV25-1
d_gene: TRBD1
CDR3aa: CASSHRDRAGNTIYF

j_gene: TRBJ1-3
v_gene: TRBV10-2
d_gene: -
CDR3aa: CASSETASLGGNTIYF

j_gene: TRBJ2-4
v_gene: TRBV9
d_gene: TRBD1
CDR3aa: CASSDNPGQGLSGAKNIQYF

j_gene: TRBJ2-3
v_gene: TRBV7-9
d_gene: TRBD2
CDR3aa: CASSLPSSGGPTDTQYF

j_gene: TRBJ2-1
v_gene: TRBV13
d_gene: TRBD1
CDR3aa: CASSPTGRGNEQFF

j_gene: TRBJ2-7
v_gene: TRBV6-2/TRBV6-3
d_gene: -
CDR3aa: CASREWDATHYEQYF

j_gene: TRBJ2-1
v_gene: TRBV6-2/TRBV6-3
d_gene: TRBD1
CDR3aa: CASSYWVTGQIYNEQFF

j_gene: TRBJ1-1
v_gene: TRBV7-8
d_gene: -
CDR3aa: CASSLDLGGLRGEAFF

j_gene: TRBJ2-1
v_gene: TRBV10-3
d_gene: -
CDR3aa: CAISEKRASYNEQFF

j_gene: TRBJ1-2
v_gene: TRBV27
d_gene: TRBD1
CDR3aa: CASSLQGARDYGYTF

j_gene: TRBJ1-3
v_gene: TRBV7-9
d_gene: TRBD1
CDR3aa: CASSSRTGSRGNTIYF

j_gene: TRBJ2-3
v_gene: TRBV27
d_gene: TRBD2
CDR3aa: CASSFSGTSDYRTDTQYF

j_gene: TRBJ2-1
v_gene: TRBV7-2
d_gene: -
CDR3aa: CASRGYNEQFF

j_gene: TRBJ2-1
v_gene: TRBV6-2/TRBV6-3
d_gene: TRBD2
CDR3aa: CASSPRPGRGAYGEQFF

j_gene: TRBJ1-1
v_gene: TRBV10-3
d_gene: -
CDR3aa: CATKGDTEAFF

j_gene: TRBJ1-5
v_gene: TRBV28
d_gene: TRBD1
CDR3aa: CASSLRGLNQPQHF

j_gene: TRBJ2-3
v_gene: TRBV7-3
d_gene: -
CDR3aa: CASSLVDHTDTQYF

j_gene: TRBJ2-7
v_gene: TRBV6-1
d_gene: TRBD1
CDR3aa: CASTGTGTHEQYF

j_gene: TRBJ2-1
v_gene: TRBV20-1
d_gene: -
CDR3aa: CSAPTRTLYNEQFF

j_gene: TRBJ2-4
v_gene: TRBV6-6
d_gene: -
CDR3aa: CASSSDGKNIQYF

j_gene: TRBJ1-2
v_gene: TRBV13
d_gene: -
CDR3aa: CASSFTYQGNGYTF

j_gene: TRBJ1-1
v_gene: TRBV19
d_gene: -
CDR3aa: CASRRTGTGTEAFF

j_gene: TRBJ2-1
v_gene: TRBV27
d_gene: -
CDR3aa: CASSFGPFNEQFF

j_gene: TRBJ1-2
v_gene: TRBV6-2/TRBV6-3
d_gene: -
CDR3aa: CASSYSTRRGYTF

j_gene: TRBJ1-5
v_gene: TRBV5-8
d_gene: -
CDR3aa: CASSFSLSKGYSNQPQHF

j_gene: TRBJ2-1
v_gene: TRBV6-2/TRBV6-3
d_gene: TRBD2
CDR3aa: CASSYSLSGLSSYNEQFF

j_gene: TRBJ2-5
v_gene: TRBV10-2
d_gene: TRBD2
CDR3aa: CASSDLAGEEETQYF

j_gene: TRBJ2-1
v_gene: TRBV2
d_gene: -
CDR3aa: CASSDASSGIYNEQFF

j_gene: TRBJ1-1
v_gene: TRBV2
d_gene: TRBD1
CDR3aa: CASSAQGARGTEAFF

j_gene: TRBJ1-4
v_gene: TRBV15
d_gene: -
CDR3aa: CATSRNREPARQEKLFF

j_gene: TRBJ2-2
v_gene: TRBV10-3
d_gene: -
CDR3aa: CATWGDTGELFF

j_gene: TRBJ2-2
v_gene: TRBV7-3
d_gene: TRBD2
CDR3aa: CASSLRGASTGELFF

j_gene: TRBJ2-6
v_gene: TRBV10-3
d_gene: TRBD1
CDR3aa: CATQGKDGANVLTF

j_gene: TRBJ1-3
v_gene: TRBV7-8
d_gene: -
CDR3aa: CASIGIAGNTIYF

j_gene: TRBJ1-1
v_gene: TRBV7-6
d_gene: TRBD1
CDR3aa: CASSLRTGGAGTEAFF

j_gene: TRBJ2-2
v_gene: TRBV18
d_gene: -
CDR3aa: CASSPSPSFNGELFF

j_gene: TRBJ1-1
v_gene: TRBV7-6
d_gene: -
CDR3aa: CASSHTSTQMNTEAFF

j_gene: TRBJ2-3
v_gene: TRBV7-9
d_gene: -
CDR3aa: CASRPGGWTDTQYF

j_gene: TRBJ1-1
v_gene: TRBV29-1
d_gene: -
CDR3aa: CSIPGFLKENTEAFF

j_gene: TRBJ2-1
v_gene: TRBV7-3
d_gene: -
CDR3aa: CASSLYVSPTYNEQFF

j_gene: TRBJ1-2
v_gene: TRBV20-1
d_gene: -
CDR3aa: CSARRRGLYGYTF

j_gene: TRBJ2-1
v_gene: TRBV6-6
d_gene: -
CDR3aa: CASTKGTTNEQFF

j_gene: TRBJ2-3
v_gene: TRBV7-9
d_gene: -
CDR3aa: CASSTPPPTDTQYF